The present T cell receptor beta chain was sequenced within a study of blood T cell repertoires in COVID-19. About the study: Italy, Spain and the United States were the sources of the convalescent and acute COVID-19 samples. T cells, B-cell-depleted T cells, or PBMCs provided the cDNA or gDNA that served as material.

Per the study methods: Amplification with reference gene primers provided the estimates of nucleated cell counts. TCRdb's table, derived via immunoSEQ multiplex PCR, lists solely in-frame clones and lacks some. The D gene and trimming were derived from the DNA, and the V and J assignments and clone size from that table. The sample includes approximately 210,000 clones, approximately 90% of them seen just once. Germline V gene data show CDR1 as MNHEY and CDR2 as SVGAGI. V was cut by 6 bases and J by 4 bases, with 16 bases left in between. This CDR3 has 14 residues. Specimen: peripheral blood. This TCR derives from a woman aged 40 to 49 with acute or convalescent COVID-19. The genes are TRBV6-5 and TRBJ2-7; the D gene is possibly TRBD1 (5 bases). CDR3 sequence (DNA): TGTGCCAGCAGCCCGGACACCGGCGGTTACGAGCAGTACGTC. This codes for CASSPDTGGYEQYV.